This TCR beta chain was profiled in a study of blood T cell repertoires in COVID-19. Study at large: Sample material is recorded as cDNA or gDNA derived from T cells, B-cell-depleted T cells, or PBMCs.

The CDR3 runs to 12 residues. V lost 7 bases and J 5 bases, leaving 11 bases between the germline ends. Germline V gene lookup returns CDR1 SNHLY and CDR2 FYNNEI. Profiled with immunoSEQ multiplex PCR; TCRdb holds only in-frame clones, not every one. The sample lists about 150,000 clones; 84% were seen once. Seattle's enrolled individuals joined amid active infection and were then monitored longitudinally. The rearrangement links TRBV2 to TRBJ2-5; D is unresolved. The TCR was taken from a man aged 25-45 years with COVID-19, enrolled during active disease. The sample consisted of peripheral blood. The CDR3 loop reads CASTFNGETQYF. Written as DNA, the CDR3 is TGTGCCAGCACTTTCAACGGGGAGACCCAGTACTTC. Full variable domain (remainder filled in from reference TRBV2 and TRBJ2-5): EPEVTQTPSHQVTQMGQEVILRCVPISNHLYFYWYRQILGQKVEFLVSFYNNEISEKSEIFDDQFSVERPDGSNFTLKIRSTKLEDSAMYFCASTFNGETQYFGPGTRLLVL.